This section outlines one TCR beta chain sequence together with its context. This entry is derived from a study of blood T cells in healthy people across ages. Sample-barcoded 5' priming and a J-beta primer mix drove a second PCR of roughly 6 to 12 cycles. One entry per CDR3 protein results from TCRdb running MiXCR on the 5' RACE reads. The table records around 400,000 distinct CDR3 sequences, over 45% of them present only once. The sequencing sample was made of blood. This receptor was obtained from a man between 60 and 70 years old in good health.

The CDR3 region has the DNA TGTGCCAGCAGTTTAGAGTTAGCGGGGGACCAAGAGACCCAGTACTTC. Translation: CASSLELAGDQETQYF. V gene TRBV12-3 or TRBV12-4 combines with J gene TRBJ2-5; TRBD2 matches 9 bases. With 1 base clipped from V and 0 bases from J, the junction kept 3 bases outside the gene matches. The CDR3 sequence is 16 residues long.